The source of this T cell receptor (beta chain) is a study of blood T cell repertoires in COVID-19. Sequenced by immunoSEQ multiplex PCR; TCRdb stores in-frame clones only, minus some. The table includes tens of thousands of clones, roughly 86% detected once. V lost 4 bases and J lost 4; bases outside the gene matches: 1. Germline CDR1 and CDR2: SEHNR and FQNEAQ (reference sequence). The CDR3 is 12 amino acids. The source material was peripheral blood. The sequence came from a man aged 40-55 years with active COVID-19. V usage is TRBV7-9 and J usage is TRBJ2-7; TRBD1 matches 7 bases. Written as DNA, the CDR3 is TGTGCCAGCAGCTCACAGGGGTACGAGCAGTACTTC. Translating gives CASSSQGYEQYF. Together with reference TRBV7-9 and TRBJ2-7, the CDR3 gives the full variable domain: DTGVSQNPRHKITKRGQNVTFRCDPISEHNRLYWYRQTLGQGPEFLTYFQNEAQLEKSRLLSDRFSAERPKGSFSTLEIQRTEQGDSAMYLCASSSQGYEQYFGPGTRLTVT.